These 2 T cell receptor beta chains were all obtained from the same sample, sequenced in a study of cytomegalovirus exposure and HLA in healthy donors. The PCR employed 60 Vbeta primers together with 13 Jbeta primers. Measured with immunoSEQ multiplex PCR; TCRdb has only the in-frame clones, and not every one. This table has just over 200,000 clones, around 86% appearing once. Sequencing input: PBMCs. Receptors were obtained from a woman aged 40 to 50 in good health and CMV-seronegative.

This clone turned up a few times. The J gene is TRBJ1-1, the V gene TRBV10-1; D gene unclear. The CDR3 totals 16 residues. Germline loops: CDR1 WNHNN, CDR2 SYGVQD (reference sequence). V lost 7 bases to trimming and J lost 0 bases, with 18 bases between them. For the CDR3, the DNA is TGCGCCAGCACCAAAAAGGAGGTTCTCATGAACACTGAAGCTTTCTTT. It yields the protein CASTKKEVLMNTEAFF.

This sequence joins TRBV13 and TRBJ2-5; 13 bases map to TRBD2. Trimming at V came to 4 bases and at J to 4 bases, leaving 18 bases not matched to a gene. This CDR3 comprises 20 residues. Germline V gene sequence: CDR1 PRHDT, CDR2 FYEKMQ (reference sequence). CDR3 protein: CASSSTSGLAGSGGRETQYF. The CDR3, as DNA: TGTGCCAGCAGCTCAACCTCGGGACTAGCGGGGTCAGGAGGCAGAGAGACCCAGTACTTC.